This T cell receptor beta chain was obtained from a study of blood T cells in healthy people across ages. The use of a sample-barcoded 5' primer and a J-beta primer mix characterized a second PCR of roughly 7 to 11 cycles. TCRdb processed the 5' RACE reads anew with MiXCR; each CDR3 protein has one entry. This repertoire shows 600,000 to 800,000 distinct CDR3 sequences, under 25% found once; its top ten account for roughly 3.6%. Overall study results and limits: The study found more naive CD4+ cells and higher diversity in long-lived than aged donors.

Trimming took off 2 bases at V and 5 bases at J, with 12 bases between the two ends. The V gene's germline CDR1 is SEHNR and CDR2 FQNEAQ (reference sequence). There are 15 residues in the CDR3. With respect to this clonotype: The antigen is undetermined.

This clonotype was sampled from a man between 65 and 80 years old in good health. This chain uses TRBV7-9 with TRBJ2-2, with unresolved D. Material: blood. CDR3 DNA sequence: TGTGCCAGCAGCTTATATAGCCTGGGGACCGGGGAGCTGTTTTTT. This gives the protein CASSLYSLGTGELFF.